The 15 T cell receptor beta chains below all came from one sample that was sequenced in a study of blood T cell repertoires in COVID-19. Only in-frame clones appear in the TCRdb table, and some are missing; sequencing was by immunoSEQ multiplex PCR. The sample consists of 170,000 or so clones, about nine tenths of them appearing once. Sequencing was performed on peripheral blood. The receptors originated from a man between 18 and 29 years old who had recovered from COVID-19.

This rearrangement joins TRBV19 to TRBJ1-5; TRBD1 might be the D (5 bases). V lost 2 bases and J 4 bases, leaving 9 bases between the germline ends. The CDR3 loop spans 14 amino acids. Germline values: CDR1 LNHDA, CDR2 SQIVND (reference sequence). The CDR3 DNA sequence: TGTGCCAGTAGTATAAAGGACACAAATCAGCCCCAGCATTTT. Protein: CASSIKDTNQPQHF.

The chain uses TRBV27 and TRBJ1-6; D call uncertain. Trimming stripped 3 bases from V and 7 bases from J, with 4 bases between. Germline V gene sequence: CDR1 MNHEY, CDR2 SMNVEV (reference sequence). This CDR3 has 12 amino acids. The CDR3 nucleotides are TGTGCCAGCAGTTTGGCCAATTCACCCCTCCACTTT. It is translated as CASSLANSPLHF.

This clone was seen a single time. This CDR3 is also generated by other DNA sequences in the sample. CDR3 DNA sequence: TGTGCCAGCAGTTTGGGGAGGAACACTGAAGCTTTCTTT. As protein: CASSLGRNTEAFF. The chain employs TRBV28 and TRBJ1-1; D is ambiguous. The ends were cut back, 3 bases at V and 1 base at J, with 6 bases in the middle. The CDR3 contains 13 residues. Per the germline V gene, CDR1 is MDHEN and CDR2 is SYDVKM.

This clone was seen only a few times. The chain links TRBV7-2 to TRBJ2-1, with 7 bases aligning to TRBD1. The germline V gene has CDR1 SGHTA and CDR2 FQGNSA. V lost 5 bases to trimming and J lost 6 bases; unmatched junction nucleotides: 22. The CDR3 covers 19 residues. The CDR3 spells CASSPRHSTGAARANEQFF. CDR3 DNA sequence: TGTGCCAGCAGCCCTCGTCATTCAACAGGGGCCGCCAGGGCCAATGAGCAGTTCTTC.

DNA of the CDR3: TGCGCCAGCAGCCAAGATGGCACTAGCGGGGGCACAGATACGCAGTATTTT. Translation: CASSQDGTSGGTDTQYF. The chain joins TRBV4-1 to TRBJ2-3; 10 bases fit TRBD2. The CDR3 is made up of 17 amino acids. Germline V gene lookup returns CDR1 MGHRA and CDR2 YSYEKL. The junction had 4 bases not matched to a gene; V was cut back by 0 bases and J by 1 base.

The rearrangement links TRBV15 to TRBJ2-2, with a tentative D call TRBD1 (7 bases). Germline V gene data show CDR1 as LNHNV and CDR2 as YYDKDF (reference sequence). V dropped 8 bases and J dropped 6 bases, with 16 bases sitting between them. CDR3 size: 14 residues. As DNA, the CDR3 is TGTGCCACCGGGAGGAGGGGGCAAGCCGGGGAGCTGTTTTTT. Translation gives CATGRRGQAGELFF.

The chain is built from TRBV6-2 or TRBV6-3 and TRBJ2-7; 10 nucleotides line up with TRBD1. The CDR3 is 13 residues long. The germline V gene encodes CDR1 MNHEY and CDR2 SVGEGT. The V gene end was trimmed by 4 bases and the J gene end by 5 bases; junction bases not matched to a gene: 2. CDR3 sequence: CASSWDRGDEQYF. The CDR3 DNA follows: TGTGCCAGCAGTTGGGACAGGGGCGACGAGCAGTACTTC.

A note on this clone: This specimen includes other DNA sequences encoding the same CDR3. The chain has TRBV19 and TRBJ1-5; possible D gene TRBD1, 6 bases. Between the trimmed V and J ends, which lost 6 bases and 4 bases, there was a span of 7 bases. Germline CDR1 LNHDA, CDR2 SQIVND (reference sequence). CDR3 size: 12 residues. The DNA for the CDR3 is TGTGCCAGTAGCACAGGGAATCAGCCCCAGCATTTT. The encoded protein is CASSTGNQPQHF.

The chain combines TRBV6-5 with TRBJ2-3, with 9 bases aligning to TRBD1. The V segment lost 0 bases and the J segment 4 bases; nucleotides outside the gene matches: 2. This CDR3 has 15 amino acids. Germline-derived CDR1 and CDR2 are MNHEY and SVGAGI. DNA of the CDR3: TGTGCCAGCAGTTACTCCGGGACAGGGTCAGATACGCAGTATTTT. As protein: CASSYSGTGSDTQYF.

The chain couples TRBV19 to TRBJ1-1; 9 bases map to TRBD1. Trimming at V came to 4 bases and at J to 4 bases, leaving 13 bases not matched to a gene. Germline assignment: CDR1 LNHDA and CDR2 SQIVND (reference sequence). The CDR3 runs to 17 residues. The CDR3 DNA reads TGTGCCAGTAGTACAGGAAACAGGGGGCCCCGGGGCACTGAAGCTTTCTTT. Translating gives CASSTGNRGPRGTEAFF.

The chain recombines TRBV19 with TRBJ2-1; 12 bases agree with TRBD2. Germline CDR1 reads LNHDA; CDR2 reads SQIVND (reference sequence). Unmatched junction bases numbered 9, after V lost 6 bases and J lost 6 bases. This CDR3 contains 16 residues. CDR3 sequence (DNA): TGTGCCAGTAGAGAATATACTAGCGGGAGGACCAATGAGCAGTTCTTC. This translates into CASREYTSGRTNEQFF.

The chain recombines TRBV15 with TRBJ2-1, with D uncertain. The germline V gene has CDR1 LNHNV and CDR2 YYDKDF (reference sequence). Trimming pared 5 bases from V and 3 bases from J, leaving 5 bases between. This CDR3 spans 12 amino acids. The CDR3 is CATSLSYNEQFF. CDR3 nucleotides: TGTGCCACCAGCCTTAGCTACAATGAGCAGTTCTTC.

This rearrangement joins TRBV5-6 to TRBJ2-1, with 15 nucleotides matching TRBD2. In germline, CDR1 is SGHDT, CDR2 YYEEEE. The CDR3 runs 17 residues. V shed 4 bases, J shed 6 bases, and the junction held 8 bases outside the gene matches. The CDR3 loop reads CASSPGLAGGSRNEQFF. The CDR3 DNA sequence: TGTGCCAGCAGCCCGGGACTAGCGGGAGGATCCCGCAATGAGCAGTTCTTC.

J is TRBJ2-2 and V is TRBV28; TRBD1 matches at 7 bases. This CDR3 contains 14 residues. Per the germline V gene, CDR1 is MDHEN and CDR2 is SYDVKM. Losses at the gene ends were 5 bases for V and 6 bases for J; bases not matched to a gene: 6. The CDR3 DNA sequence: TGTGCCAGCAGTCCTCCTCAGGGGGCCGGGGAGCTGTTTTTT. It encodes CASSPPQGAGELFF.

This chain uses TRBV2 with TRBJ2-1; 9 nucleotides align to TRBD2. Germline V lookup: CDR1 SNHLY, CDR2 FYNNEI. The CDR3 covers 14 residues. V was pared by 3 bases and J by 10 bases, with 7 bases of the junction left unmatched. CDR3 protein: CASSEGTSLVEQFF. Here the CDR3 DNA reads TGTGCCAGCAGTGAGGGGACTAGCCTCGTAGAGCAGTTCTTC. The full variable domain, its missing parts supplied by reference TRBV2 and TRBJ2-1, is EPEVTQTPSHQVTQMGQEVILRCVPISNHLYFYWYRQILGQKVEFLVSFYNNEISEKSEIFDDQFSVERPDGSNFTLKIRSTKLEDSAMYFCASSEGTSLVEQFFGPGTRLTVL.